Following are 28 T cell receptor beta chains from one sample sequenced in a study of PD-L1 blockade in urothelial cancer. Repertoires were generated with immunoSEQ multiplex PCR, while TCRdb's copy carries only in-frame clones and drops some. The sample consists of 80,000 to 90,000 clones, around 85% of them appearing once. Indicated time point: pretreatment peripheral blood. Sequences were derived from PBMCs, sampled around atezolizumab (anti-PD-L1) treatment. These TCRs come from a man aged 60 to 69 with urothelial cancer.

V and J are TRBV12-5 and TRBJ1-1; D may be TRBD1 (5 bases). CDR3 length: 17 amino acids. V lost 6 bases and J 7 bases, leaving 27 bases between the germline ends. CDR1 is LGHNT and CDR2 is FRNRAP in the germline V gene. The CDR3 DNA reads TGTGCTAGTGGCGACACCGCCGGTTGGGGCAGGGAGGGTGAAGCTTTCTTT. The encoded protein is CASGDTAGWGREGEAFF.

V gene TRBV9 combines with J gene TRBJ1-3, with D perhaps TRBD1 (5 bases). The CDR3 length is 15 residues. V dropped 6 bases and J dropped 1 base, with 14 bases sitting between them. The germline V gene encodes CDR1 SGDLS and CDR2 YYNGEE. As DNA, the CDR3 is TGTGCCAGCACCCGGGGGGGTGGATCTGGAAACACCATATATTTT. Protein product: CASTRGGGSGNTIYF.

The rearrangement links TRBV6-5 to TRBJ2-7, with 8 bases that match TRBD2. V was clipped by 0 bases and J by 6 bases; unmatched bases: 7. This CDR3 spans 15 amino acids. Germline loops: CDR1 MNHEY, CDR2 SVGAGI. The CDR3: CASSYSIGLAIEQYF. The CDR3 nucleotides are TGTGCCAGCAGTTACTCGATAGGACTAGCTATCGAGCAGTACTTC.

J is TRBJ1-6 and V is TRBV18; 8 bases map to TRBD1. The CDR3 runs 16 residues. Looked up from germline, CDR1 is KGHSH and CDR2 is LQKENI. Trimming took 2 bases from V and 9 from J; bases not matched to a gene: 9. The CDR3 sequence is CASSPTGTGGASPLHF. CDR3 DNA sequence: TGTGCCAGCTCACCAACCGGGACAGGTGGAGCTTCACCCCTCCACTTT.

CDR3 sequence reads: CASSLAETRGNEQYF. CDR3 DNA sequence: TGCGCCAGCAGCTTGGCCGAGACACGGGGAAACGAGCAGTACTTC. This chain connects TRBV5-1 to TRBJ2-7; D is perhaps TRBD2 (5 bases). Germline CDR1 reads SGHRS; CDR2 reads YFSETQ. This CDR3 contains 15 residues. The V gene lost 0 bases and the J gene lost 5 bases, with 15 bases spanning the gap.

Points on this clone: The junction departs from the called germline gene at one end, perhaps through a read error. The chain links TRBV7-9 to TRBJ2-1, with D perhaps matching TRBD1 or TRBD2 (5 bases each). Germline loops: CDR1 SEHNR, CDR2 FQNEAQ (reference sequence). The CDR3 loop spans 14 amino acids. CDR3 loop: CASSLAARVHEQFF. The CDR3 DNA sequence: TGTGCCAGCAGCCTAGCTGCCAGGGTCCATGAGCAGTTCTTC.

J is TRBJ1-2 and V is TRBV25-1, with D perhaps matching TRBD1 (6 bases). The CDR3 spans 15 residues. Germline assignment: CDR1 MGHDK and CDR2 SYGVNS. The V end was cut by 2 bases, the J end by 3 bases, with 13 bases between. The CDR3 coding sequence is TGTGCCAGCAGTGAACACAGGGACGGAGACTATGGCTACACCTTC. This codes for CASSEHRDGDYGYTF.

V gene TRBV18 combines with J gene TRBJ1-1; D gene uncertain. This CDR3 comprises 14 residues. V lost 6 bases, J lost 4 bases, and 15 bases lay in between. Germline-derived CDR1 and CDR2 are KGHSH and LQKENI. The DNA for the CDR3 is TGTGCCAGCTCCCTCGGGGAGGGTCGCACTGAAGCTTTCTTT. Translated, it gives CASSLGEGRTEAFF. The full variable domain, completed using reference TRBV18 and TRBJ1-1, is NAGVMQNPRHLVRRRGQEARLRCSPMKGHSHVYWYRQLPEEGLKFMVYLQKENIIDESGMPKERFSAEFPKEGPSILRIQQVVRGDSAAYFCASSLGEGRTEAFFGQGTRLTVV.

To note about this clone: The sample holds other DNA sequences that translate to the same CDR3. The chain is built from TRBV7-2 and TRBJ1-1; D unresolved. Per the germline V gene, CDR1 is SGHTA and CDR2 is FQGNSA. Between the trimmed V and J ends, which lost 2 bases and 4 bases, there was a span of 14 bases. The CDR3 contains 15 residues. The CDR3 reads CASSLNRGGGTEAFF. CDR3 DNA sequence: TGTGCCAGCAGCTTAAATCGGGGAGGTGGCACTGAAGCTTTCTTT.

The V call is TRBV19, the J call TRBJ2-2, with TRBD1 identical over 8 bases. CDR3 length: 18 amino acids. The J segment lost 3 bases and the V segment lost 4 bases, leaving 13 bases of the junction unmatched. From germline, CDR1 is LNHDA and CDR2 SQIVND (reference sequence). CDR3 bases: TGTGCCAGTAGTAGGAGAGGGGTGACAGGGGTCGACACCGGGGAGCTGTTTTTT. Translation gives CASSRRGVTGVDTGELFF.

This clone was detected once. This chain joins TRBV5-4 and TRBJ2-3; a possible D gene is TRBD1 (6 bases). This CDR3 spans 12 amino acids. Germline V lookup: CDR1 SGHNT, CDR2 YYREEE (reference sequence). V lost 4 bases to trimming and J lost 11 bases, with 14 bases between them. The CDR3 nucleotides read TGTGCCAGCAGCATACAGGGTTCCAAGCAGTATTTT. Residues: CASSIQGSKQYF.

The chain links TRBV30 to TRBJ2-7; the match to TRBD2 covers 8 bases. This CDR3 spans 12 amino acids. The J segment lost 3 bases and the V segment lost 3 bases, leaving 1 base of the junction unmatched. The V gene's germline CDR1 is GTSNPN and CDR2 SVGIG (reference sequence). The CDR3 bases are TGTGCCTGGAGCACTAGCGGCTACGAGCAGTACTTC. Translation gives CAWSTSGYEQYF. Supplemented by reference TRBV30 and TRBJ2-7, the full variable domain reads SQTIHQWPATLVQPVGSPLSLECTVEGTSNPNLYWYRQAAGRGLQLLFYSVGIGQISSEVPQNLSASRPQDRQFILSSKKLLLSDSGFYLCAWSTSGYEQYFGPGTRLTVT.

J is TRBJ1-2 and V is TRBV27; possibly TRBD1 for D (5 bases). CDR3 size: 13 residues. Per germline, CDR1 MNHEY and CDR2 SMNVEV (reference sequence). Deletions cut 6 bases from V and 4 bases from J, with 12 bases between. The CDR3 nucleotides are TGTGCCAGCAGCGAGTGGGGGGGCTATGGCTACACCTTC. Translating gives CASSEWGGYGYTF.

V gene TRBV6-4 combines with J gene TRBJ2-3; 7 bases map to TRBD2. The CDR3 is 15 residues long. Germline trimming cut 6 bases from V and 0 bases from J; bases unmatched to any gene: 6. In germline, CDR1 is MRHNA, CDR2 SNTAGT. In DNA, the CDR3 is TGTGCCAGCAGCAGTAGCGGGTCTAGCACAGATACGCAGTATTTT. Its protein is CASSSSGSSTDTQYF.

This rearrangement joins TRBV7-9 to TRBJ1-2, with D perhaps matching TRBD1 (6 bases). The V and J ends lost 5 bases and 4 bases respectively, with 17 bases between them. Germline V gene data show CDR1 as SEHNR and CDR2 as FQNEAQ (reference sequence). This CDR3 spans 15 amino acids. The CDR3 nucleotides read TGTGCCAGCAGCCTACAGGGAGCACTCCCCTATGGCTACACCTTC. Its translation: CASSLQGALPYGYTF.

The chain combines TRBV30 with TRBJ2-1, with 7 nucleotides matching TRBD2. V lost 5 bases to trimming and J lost 4 bases; unmatched junction nucleotides: 5. CDR1 and CDR2 from the germline V gene are GTSNPN and SVGIG (reference sequence). The length of the CDR3 is 13 residues. CDR3 loop: CAWGAGDYNEQFF. CDR3 DNA sequence: TGTGCCTGGGGGGCGGGGGATTACAATGAGCAGTTCTTC. The full variable domain, its missing parts supplied by reference TRBV30 and TRBJ2-1, is SQTIHQWPATLVQPVGSPLSLECTVEGTSNPNLYWYRQAAGRGLQLLFYSVGIGQISSEVPQNLSASRPQDRQFILSSKKLLLSDSGFYLCAWGAGDYNEQFFGPGTRLTVL.

J is TRBJ1-6 and V is TRBV11-2; unclear D gene. V lost 5 bases to trimming and J lost 7 bases, with 18 bases between them. Germline CDR1 and CDR2: SGHAT and FQNNGV. CDR3 length equals 16 residues. The CDR3 region is CASSPRRLNLNSPLHF. In nucleotides, the CDR3 is TGTGCCAGCAGCCCGAGGCGATTAAACTTAAATTCACCCCTCCACTTT.

The chain recombines TRBV7-9 with TRBJ2-1; no reliable D call. The CDR3 runs 12 residues. The ends were cut back, 1 base at V and 15 bases at J, with 13 bases in the middle. Germline CDR1 SEHNR, CDR2 FQNEAQ (reference sequence). This CDR3 reads CASSLERPLPFF. CDR3 DNA: TGTGCCAGCAGCTTAGAGAGGCCTCTACCGTTCTTC. Drawing the rest from reference TRBV7-9 and TRBJ2-1, the complete variable domain is DTGVSQNPRHKITKRGQNVTFRCDPISEHNRLYWYRQTLGQGPEFLTYFQNEAQLEKSRLLSDRFSAERPKGSFSTLEIQRTEQGDSAMYLCASSLERPLPFFGPGTRLTVL.

CDR3 sequence reads: CASSFTVNQPQHF. The CDR3 coding sequence is TGTGCCAGCAGTTTTACGGTCAATCAGCCCCAGCATTTT. V usage is TRBV2 and J usage is TRBJ1-5; no firm D call. The germline V and J ends were trimmed by 5 bases and 3 bases, with 8 bases remaining between them. Germline V lookup: CDR1 SNHLY, CDR2 FYNNEI. This CDR3 region has 13 residues.

The chain couples TRBV7-2 to TRBJ2-2, with TRBD2 matching over 7 bases. The CDR3 is 18 amino acids. Germline V gene sequence: CDR1 SGHTA, CDR2 FQGNSA. Trimming cost V 5 bases and J 4 bases; bases outside gene matches: 16. CDR3 sequence reads: CASSPLGRDYLRTGELFF. The CDR3 DNA follows: TGTGCCAGCAGCCCGTTGGGGCGGGACTACCTACGCACCGGGGAGCTGTTTTTT.

The J gene is TRBJ2-7, the V gene TRBV28; 7 nucleotides match TRBD1. Germline CDR1 is MDHEN and CDR2 is SYDVKM. The CDR3 length is 16 residues. V dropped 2 bases and J dropped 2; count of bases not matched to a gene: 9. CDR3 sequence reads: CASSLSQGVPPYEQYF. The CDR3 DNA is TGTGCCAGCAGTTTAAGCCAGGGGGTTCCCCCCTACGAGCAGTACTTC. The entire variable domain, with the rest obtained from reference TRBV28 and TRBJ2-7, is as follows: DVKVTQSSRYLVKRTGEKVFLECVQDMDHENMFWYRQDPGLGLRLIYFSYDVKMKEKGDIPEGYSVSREKKERFSLILESASTNQTSMYLCASSLSQGVPPYEQYFGPGTRLTVT.

The chain combines TRBV4-2 with TRBJ2-2; D is ambiguous. The CDR3 covers 14 residues. Germline CDR1 is LGHNA and CDR2 is YNFKEQ. V shed 3 bases and J shed 6 bases, with 11 bases lying between them. The CDR3 loop is CASSHHSSAGELFF. DNA of the CDR3: TGTGCCAGCAGCCACCACTCGTCCGCCGGGGAGCTGTTTTTT.

This clone was seen a handful of times. The chain has TRBV10-3 and TRBJ1-1, with TRBD1 as a possible D gene (5 bases). CDR1 and CDR2 (germline): ENHRY, SYGVKD. V was pared by 2 bases and J by 5 bases, with 12 bases between. There are 14 residues in the CDR3. The CDR3 region is CAISEARGGTEAFF. Here the CDR3 DNA reads TGTGCCATCAGTGAGGCGAGGGGAGGGACTGAAGCTTTCTTT.

The J gene is TRBJ1-2, the V gene TRBV7-3, with a possible D match to TRBD1 (5 bases). V was trimmed by 4 bases and J by 9 bases, leaving 15 bases between them. Germline V CDR1 and CDR2: SGHTA, FQGTGA. The CDR3 sequence is 13 residues long. CDR3: CASSYGGGRSYTF. The CDR3 DNA reads as TGTGCCAGCAGCTATGGGGGAGGAAGAAGCTACACCTTC.

The CDR3 DNA follows: TGCGCCAGCAGCCCGGGGGACTTTTATACGCAGTATTTT. Translation: CASSPGDFYTQYF. This rearrangement joins TRBV5-1 to TRBJ2-3; TRBD2 might be the D (6 bases). V was clipped by 4 bases and J by 7 bases, with 13 bases between them. Germline V gives CDR1 SGHRS, CDR2 YFSETQ. This CDR3 is built from 13 residues.

The chain combines TRBV7-9 with TRBJ1-5; perhaps TRBD1 as D (6 bases). This CDR3 region has 14 residues. Germline V CDR1 and CDR2: SEHNR, FQNEAQ (reference sequence). The V gene lost 8 bases and the J gene lost 1 base, with 12 bases spanning the gap. CDR3: CASGTGSSNQPQHF. DNA for the CDR3: TGTGCCAGCGGCACAGGGAGCAGCAATCAGCCCCAGCATTTT.

V and J are TRBV2 and TRBJ2-1, with D maybe TRBD1 (7 bases). V was pared by 3 bases and J by 3 bases, with 9 bases between. CDR1 is SNHLY and CDR2 is FYNNEI in the germline V gene. There are 14 residues in the CDR3. The CDR3 DNA follows: TGTGCCAGCAGTGATCAGGGGGGCTACAATGAGCAGTTCTTC. It codes for CASSDQGGYNEQFF.

This sequence joins TRBV6-5 and TRBJ2-7; TRBD2 agrees at 7 bases. This CDR3 is 15 amino acids long. Germline V gene data show CDR1 as MNHEY and CDR2 as SVGAGI. Trimming took 5 bases from V and 6 from J; bases not matched to a gene: 13. The CDR3 sequence is CASSTAGAGRSEQYF. CDR3 nucleotide sequence: TGTGCCAGCAGTACCGCGGGAGCGGGAAGGAGCGAGCAGTACTTC.